These T cell receptor beta chains were read from a single sample in a study of hypomethylating agent response in myelodysplastic syndrome. The method was immunoSEQ multiplex PCR; TCRdb's version includes in-frame clones alone and lacks a portion of them. The repertoire has a few thousand clones, approximately 77% of them found once; the top ten carry about 25%. The material sequenced was bone marrow, taken before or after starting hypomethylating agent treatment for myelodysplastic syndrome (not recorded which). The receptors stem from a human donor with myelodysplastic syndrome. CDR3s include the opening cysteine and the closing phenylalanine or tryptophan. D genes are given only for firm matches. Clone sizes are given selectively: once, few, many, or a class where the clone is expanded.

J: TRBJ1-2
D: -
V: TRBV19
size: -
DNA: TGTGCCAGTAAAGGGTCAGCTCGTATAAACTATGGCTACACCTTC
CDR3: CASKGSARINYGYTF

J: TRBJ2-6
D: TRBD1
V: TRBV10-3
size: -
DNA: TGTGCCGTCCGGACAGGGGGCCCCCAGGGAGGGGCCAACGTCCTGACTTTC
CDR3: CAVRTGGPQGGANVLTF

J: TRBJ1-5
D: -
V: TRBV28
size: -
DNA: TGTGCCAGCACCCAACACCCCCCGGGGATCAATCAGCCCCAGCATTTT
CDR3: CASTQHPPGINQPQHF

J: TRBJ2-7
D: TRBD2
V: TRBV19
size: -
DNA: TGTGCCAGTATGAGGCGGGAGGCCCCCTACGAGCAGTACTTC
CDR3: CASMRREAPYEQYF

J: TRBJ2-2
D: -
V: TRBV6-6
size: -
DNA: TGTGCCAGCAGTTCGGGAGCGGTCGGGGAGCTGTTTTTT
CDR3: CASSSGAVGELFF

J: TRBJ2-5
D: TRBD2
V: TRBV19
size: -
DNA: TGTGCCAGTAGTATGGCGGGGGGGGTGGCGGAGACCCAGTACTTC
CDR3: CASSMAGGVAETQYF

J: TRBJ2-7
D: -
V: TRBV18
size: -
DNA: TGTGCCAGCTCACAGACAGCCGCGAACGAGCAGTACTTC
CDR3: CASSQTAANEQYF

J: TRBJ1-1
D: -
V: TRBV5-5
size: -
DNA: TGTGCCAGCAGCGAGGTCTTGGCCTTAGCGTCCACTGAAGCTTTCTTT
CDR3: CASSEVLALASTEAFF

J: TRBJ2-7
D: -
V: TRBV11-3
size: -
DNA: TGTGCCAGCAGCTTGGGCGCGGGCTACGAGCAGTACTTC
CDR3: CASSLGAGYEQYF

J: TRBJ2-1
D: -
V: TRBV5-4
size: -
DNA: TGTGCCAGCAGCTTGGCCCCACAGGCTAACCTCTACAATGAGCAGTTCTTC
CDR3: CASSLAPQANLYNEQFF

J: TRBJ2-1
D: -
V: TRBV4-1
size: -
DNA: TGCGCCAGCACCCACCACACCTCCTACAATGAGCAGTTCTTC
CDR3: CASTHHTSYNEQFF

J: TRBJ1-1
D: -
V: TRBV11-3
size: -
DNA: TGTGCCAGCAGGAGCGACAGTAGAGCTGAAGCTTTCTTT
CDR3: CASRSDSRAEAFF

J: TRBJ2-1
D: TRBD2
V: TRBV7-2
size: -
DNA: TGTGCCAGCAGCTTAACCGGGACTAGCGGGGGTTTCTCCTACAATGAGCAGTTCTTC
CDR3: CASSLTGTSGGFSYNEQFF

J: TRBJ2-2
D: -
V: TRBV19
size: few
DNA: TGTGCCAGTACGTCTCCGGGGTTCTCGAACACCGGGGAGCTGTTTTTT
CDR3: CASTSPGFSNTGELFF

J: TRBJ1-1
D: -
V: TRBV7-9
size: once
DNA: TGTGCCAGCAGCTTAGGATGGGATAAGAACACTGAAGCTTTCTTT
CDR3: CASSLGWDKNTEAFF

J: TRBJ2-5
D: -
V: TRBV7-6
size: -
DNA: TGTGCCAGCAGCTCGGGACCTCAAGAGACCCAGTACTTC
CDR3: CASSSGPQETQYF

J: TRBJ2-2
D: TRBD1
V: TRBV5-1
size: -
DNA: TGCGCCAGCAGCTCCTGGACAGGGGACGGCGGGGAGCTGTTTTTT
CDR3: CASSSWTGDGGELFF

J: TRBJ1-2
D: -
V: TRBV10-1
size: -
DNA: TGCGCCAGCAGTCGCCCCGGGCGTGGATTTTATGGCTACACCTTC
CDR3: CASSRPGRGFYGYTF

J: TRBJ1-1
D: -
V: TRBV25-1
size: once
DNA: TGTGCCAGCAGTATAGGTCTGAACACTGAAGCTTTCTTT
CDR3: CASSIGLNTEAFF

J: TRBJ1-3
D: TRBD1
V: TRBV6-5
size: -
DNA: TGTGCCAGCAGCCAATATTGGACAGGAGGAAACACCATATATTTT
CDR3: CASSQYWTGGNTIYF

J: TRBJ2-5
D: -
V: TRBV5-1
size: -
DNA: TGCGCCAGCAGCTTGGGCACAGAGACCCAGTACTTC
CDR3: CASSLGTETQYF

J: TRBJ1-1
D: -
V: TRBV7-9
size: -
DNA: TGTGCCAGCAGCTTAGGCGGCAGAGGACTGAACACTGAAGCTTTCTTT
CDR3: CASSLGGRGLNTEAFF